This entry is about one T cell receptor beta chain. Its target is not known. This entry belongs to a study of T cells in tuberculosis. Notes on the study in general: Shorter CDR3-alpha in active tuberculosis partly drove smaller distances. Smaller distances to GMM-specific TCRs suggested their expansion in active tuberculosis.

At study entry, adolescents had tuberculin skin tests and IGRA screening. CDR1 and CDR2 (germline): LNHNV, YYDKDF (reference sequence). The CDR3 sequence is 13 residues long. Trimming left V 5 bases short and J 2 bases short, with 7 bases between. Measured with immunoSEQ multiplex PCR; TCRdb has only the in-frame clones, and not every one. The data hold around 41,000 clones, with around 94% observed a single time. This sequence was found in a donor between 10 and 35 years old with latent tuberculosis or without tuberculosis infection. Some clones in this sample may be carry-over from other donors' samples. The chain joins TRBV15 to TRBJ2-1, with D maybe TRBD2 (5 bases). Sequencing was carried out using PBMCs. The CDR3 DNA follows: TGTGCCACCAGCCCTAGCACCTACAATGAGCAGTTCTTC. It encodes CATSPSTYNEQFF.